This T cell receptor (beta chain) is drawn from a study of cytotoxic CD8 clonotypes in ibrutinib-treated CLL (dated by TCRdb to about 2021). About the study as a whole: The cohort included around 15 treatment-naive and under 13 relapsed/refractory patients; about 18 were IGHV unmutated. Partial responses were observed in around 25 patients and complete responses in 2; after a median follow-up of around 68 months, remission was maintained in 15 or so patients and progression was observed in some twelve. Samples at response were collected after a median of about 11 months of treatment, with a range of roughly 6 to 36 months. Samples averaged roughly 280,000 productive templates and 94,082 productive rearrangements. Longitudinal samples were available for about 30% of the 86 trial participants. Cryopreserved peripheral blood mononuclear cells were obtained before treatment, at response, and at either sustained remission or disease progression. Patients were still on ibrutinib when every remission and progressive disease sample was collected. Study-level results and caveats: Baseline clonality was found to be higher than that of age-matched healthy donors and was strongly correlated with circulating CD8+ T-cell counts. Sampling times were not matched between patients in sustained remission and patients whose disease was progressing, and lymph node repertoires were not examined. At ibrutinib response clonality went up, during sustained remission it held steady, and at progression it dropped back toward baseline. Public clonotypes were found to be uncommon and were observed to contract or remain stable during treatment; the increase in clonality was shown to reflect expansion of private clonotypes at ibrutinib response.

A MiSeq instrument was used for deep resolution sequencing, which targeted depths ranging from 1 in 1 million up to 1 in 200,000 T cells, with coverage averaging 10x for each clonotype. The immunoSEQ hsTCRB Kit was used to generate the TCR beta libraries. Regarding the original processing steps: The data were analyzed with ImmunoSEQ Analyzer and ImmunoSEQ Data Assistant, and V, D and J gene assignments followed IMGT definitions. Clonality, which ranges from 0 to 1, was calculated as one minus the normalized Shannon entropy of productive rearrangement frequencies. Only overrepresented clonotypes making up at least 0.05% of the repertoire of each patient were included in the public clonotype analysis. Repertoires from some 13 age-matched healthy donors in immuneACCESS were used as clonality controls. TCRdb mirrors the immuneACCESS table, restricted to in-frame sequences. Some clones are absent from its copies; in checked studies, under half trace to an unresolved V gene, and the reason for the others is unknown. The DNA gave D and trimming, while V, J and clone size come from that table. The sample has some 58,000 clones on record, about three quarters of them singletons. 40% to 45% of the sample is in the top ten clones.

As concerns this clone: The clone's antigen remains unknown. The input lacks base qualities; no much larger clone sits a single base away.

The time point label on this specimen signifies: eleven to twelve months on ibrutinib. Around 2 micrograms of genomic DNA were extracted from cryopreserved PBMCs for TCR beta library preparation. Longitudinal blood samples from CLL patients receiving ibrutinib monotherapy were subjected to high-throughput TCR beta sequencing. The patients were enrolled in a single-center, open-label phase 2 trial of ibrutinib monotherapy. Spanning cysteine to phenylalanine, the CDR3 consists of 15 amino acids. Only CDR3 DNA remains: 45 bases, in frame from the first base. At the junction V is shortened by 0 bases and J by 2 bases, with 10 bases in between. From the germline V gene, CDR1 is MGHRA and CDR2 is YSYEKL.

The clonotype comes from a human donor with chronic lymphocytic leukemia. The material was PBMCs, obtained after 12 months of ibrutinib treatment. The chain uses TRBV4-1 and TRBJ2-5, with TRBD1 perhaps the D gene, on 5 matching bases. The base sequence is TGCGCCAGCAGCCAAGATGTAAGGGGACAAGAGACCCAGTACTTC. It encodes CASSQDVRGQETQYF.